This T cell receptor beta chain was found in a study of blood T cell repertoires in COVID-19. The assay was immunoSEQ multiplex PCR, and TCRdb's table has in-frame clones only and misses some. The sample has tens of thousands of clones, 80% to 90% seen once; the top ten hold 1.4%. With 2 bases removed from V and 3 bases from J, the gap between germline ends came to 13 bases. Germline V gives CDR1 LGHNT, CDR2 FRNRAP. This CDR3 is built from 15 residues. The sample was peripheral blood. This receptor was obtained from a man aged 55-75 years with acute or convalescent COVID-19. The rearrangement joins TRBV12-5 to TRBJ2-5, with D perhaps matching TRBD1 (6 bases). The CDR3 bases are TGTGCTAGTGGTTTGACAGGGTCCAATAAAGAGACCCAGTACTTC. Residues: CASGLTGSNKETQYF.